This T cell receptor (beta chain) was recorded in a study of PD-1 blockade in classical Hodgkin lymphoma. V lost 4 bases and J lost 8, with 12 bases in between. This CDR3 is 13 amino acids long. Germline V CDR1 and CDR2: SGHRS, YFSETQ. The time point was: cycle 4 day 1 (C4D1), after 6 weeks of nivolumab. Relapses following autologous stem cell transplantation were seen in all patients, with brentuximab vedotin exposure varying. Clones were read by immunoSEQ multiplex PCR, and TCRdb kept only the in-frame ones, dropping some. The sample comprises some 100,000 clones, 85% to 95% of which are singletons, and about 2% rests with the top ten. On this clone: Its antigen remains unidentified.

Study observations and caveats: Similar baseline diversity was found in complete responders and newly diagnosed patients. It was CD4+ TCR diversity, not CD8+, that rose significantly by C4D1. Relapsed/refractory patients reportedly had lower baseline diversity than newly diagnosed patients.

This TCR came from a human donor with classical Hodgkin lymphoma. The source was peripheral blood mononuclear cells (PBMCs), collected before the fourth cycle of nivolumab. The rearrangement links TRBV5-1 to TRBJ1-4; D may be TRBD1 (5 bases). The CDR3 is CASSPGRGEKLFF. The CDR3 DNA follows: TGCGCCAGCAGCCCGGGACGCGGGGAAAAACTGTTTTTT.